These T cell receptor beta chains were read from a single sample in a study of esophageal squamous cell carcinoma under preoperative chemotherapy. MiXCR was run by TCRdb on the PCR reads, yielding one entry per CDR3 protein. The table shows about 32,000 distinct CDR3 sequences, with 52% occurring only once. This specimen was acquired from a patient given preoperative chemotherapy. The receptors come from a human donor with esophageal squamous cell carcinoma. The donor label of this sample is uncertain. The CDR3 runs from the conserved cysteine through the conserved F or W. The D gene is left open where the match is weak. Expanded clones get a size class; other rows say once, few or many, or leave the size out.

>TRBV7-2|NA|TRBJ2-4|NA
CGGTRLGTKDIQYF
TGCGGCGGCACGCGGCTGGGAACCAAAGACATTCAGTACTTC
>TRBV11-3|NA|TRBJ2-3|once
CASSLGVGAGDVDTQYF
TGTGCCAGCAGCTTGGGGGTCGGGGCAGGGGATGTAGATACGCAGTATTTT
>TRBV7-6|NA|TRBJ2-3|NA
CGSQAVSTDKQYF
TGTGGCAGCCAGGCTGTGAGCACAGATAAGCAGTATTTT
>TRBV12-3/TRBV12-4|NA|TRBJ2-3|NA
CAGGHGGLSTDTQYF
TGTGCCGGGGGGCATGGGGGGCTAAGCACAGATACGCAGTACTTT
>TRBV12-3/TRBV12-4|TRBD1|TRBJ2-5|NA
CASSSRDRVLETQYF
TGTGCCAGCAGTTCCCGGGACAGGGTATTAGAGACCCAGTACTTC
>TRBV27|TRBD2|TRBJ2-1|NA
CASHLGGRAWNEQFF
TGTGCCAGCCACCTGGGCGGGAGGGCCTGGAATGAGCAGTTCTTC
>TRBV6-5|NA|TRBJ2-3|many
CASSYSYQELGTDTQYF
TGTGCCAGCAGTTATTCTTACCAAGAGTTAGGAACAGATACGCAGTATTTT
>TRBV7-9|TRBD1|TRBJ2-3|many
CASSSLDRGADTQYF
TGTGCCAGCAGCTCCCTGGACAGGGGTGCAGATACGCAGTATTTT
>TRBV4-1|NA|TRBJ2-4|few
CASSLGAGALNEQYF
TGCGCCAGCAGCCTCGGGGCAGGGGCCCTCAATGAGCAGTACTTC
>TRBV27|NA|TRBJ2-7|NA
CASSLLAFSYEQYF
TGTGCCAGCAGTTTACTCGCCTTCTCCTACGAGCAGTACTTC
>TRBV6-5|NA|TRBJ2-5|NA
CASSYSRRQYQETQYF
TGTGCCAGCAGTTACAGCAGGCGACAGTACCAAGAGACCCAGTACTTC
>TRBV7-8|TRBD2|TRBJ2-5|few
CASSPGTSGVQDTQYF
TGTGCCAGCAGCCCCGGGACTAGCGGGGTCCAAGATACCCAGTACTTC
>TRBV7-3|NA|TRBJ2-5|medium-sized
CASSVTHQETQYF
TGTGCCAGCAGCGTAACTCATCAAGAGACCCAGTACTTC
>TRBV11-1|NA|TRBJ2-3|many
CASSHDTKGSTQYF
TGTGCCAGCAGCCACGACACGAAGGGTTCCACGCAGTATTTT
>TRBV4-1|NA|TRBJ2-1|many
CASSQDGEGAGSYNEQFF
TGCGCCAGCAGCCAAGATGGTGAAGGGGCGGGCTCCTACAATGAGCAGTTCTTC
>TRBV6-1|TRBD2|TRBJ2-3|NA
CASSETSGSHTQYF
TGTGCCAGCAGTGAGACTAGCGGGAGTCATACGCAGTATTTT
>TRBV7-3|NA|TRBJ2-4|NA
CASSPGTGVGAKNTQYF
TGTGCCAGCAGCCCAGGGACTGGCGTGGGAGCCAAAAATACTCAGTACTTC
>TRBV18|NA|TRBJ1-2|NA
CASSLDRRMYGYTF
TGTGCCAGCTCCCTGGACCGTCGAATGTATGGCTACACCTTC
>TRBV12-3/TRBV12-4|NA|TRBJ2-1|NA
CASRATGGRDQETQYF
TGTGCCAGCAGGGCTACTGGGGGCCGGGACCAAGAGACGCAGTATTTC
>TRBV5-1|NA|TRBJ2-7|few
CASSLEGDPENEQYF
TGCGCCAGCAGCTTGGAAGGCGACCCTGAGAATGAGCAGTACTTC
>TRBV28|TRBD1|TRBJ1-4|NA
CASSHRDSLNEKLFF
TGTGCCAGCAGCCATAGGGACAGCCTAAATGAAAAACTGTTTTTT
>TRBV6-2/TRBV6-3|TRBD2|TRBJ2-1|many
CASSQIAGGGNEQFF
TGTGCCAGCAGCCAGATAGCGGGGGGGGGCAATGAGCAGTTCTTC
>TRBV12-3/TRBV12-4|TRBD1|TRBJ2-5|NA
CASSTLTGFPETQYF
TGTGCCAGCAGTACGTTGACAGGGTTCCCTGAGACCCAGTACTTC
>TRBV6-5|NA|TRBJ2-4|many
CASSFDRRGIQYF
TGTGCCAGCAGTTTCGACAGGCGGGGCATTCAGTACTTC
>TRBV7-2|NA|TRBJ2-3|few
CASSTQTGPPGTQYF
TGTGCCAGCAGCACCCAAACCGGACCTCCGGGGACCCAGTATTTT
>TRBV7-8|NA|TRBJ1-4|NA
CASSWTTTNEKLFF
TGTGCCAGCAGCTGGACAACAACTAATGAAAAACTGTTTTTT
>TRBV30|NA|TRBJ2-1|NA
CAWKPGLTFNEQFF
TGTGCCTGGAAGCCGGGTCTTACTTTCAATGAGCAGTTCTTC
>TRBV7-6|TRBD2|TRBJ2-1|NA
CASTLQRGSSGEQFF
TGTGCCAGCACCCTCCAGCGGGGCTCCTCCGGTGAGCAGTTCTTT
>TRBV7-8|TRBD2|TRBJ2-4|NA
CASSNLGGGAEDMQYF
TGTGCCAGCAGCAACTTGGGGGGGGGAGCCGAAGACATGCAGTACTTC
>TRBV7-6|TRBD1|TRBJ2-3|NA
CASSIGTDNTGEQYF
TGTGCCAGCTCTATCGGGACAGATAACACCGGGGAGCAGTATTTT
>TRBV7-8|NA|TRBJ2-5|many
CASSAQLLVGEQYF
TGTGCCAGCAGCGCGCAACTCCTGGTTGGGGAGCAGTACTTC
>TRBV10-1|NA|TRBJ2-7|few
CASSESHDSSYEQYF
TGCGCCAGCAGTGAGTCCCATGACAGCTCCTACGAGCAGTACTTC
>TRBV7-2|NA|TRBJ2-4|NA
CAGLVGRAKDIQYF
TGTGCGGGGCTCGTCGGGCGCGCCAAAGACATTCAGTACTTC
>TRBV7-2|NA|TRBJ2-2|NA
CASSLGAGTLKTGAQFF
TGTGCCAGCAGCTTGGGGGCCGGGACCCTAAAAACCGGGGCGCAGTTTTTT
>TRBV7-9|TRBD1|TRBJ2-7|few
CASSFNRDRGPSREQYF
TGTGCCAGCAGCTTCAACCGGGACAGGGGCCCCTCTCGGGAGCAGTACTTC
>TRBV10-2|TRBD2|TRBJ2-7|NA
CASSERGLAGGLSYEQYF
TGCGCCAGCAGCGAGCGTGGACTAGCGGGGGGGCTATCCTACGAGCAGTACTTC
>TRBV6-1|NA|TRBJ2-1|NA
CASSEESSSGGEQFF
TGTGCCAGCAGTGAAGAGAGTTCGTCTGGGGGGGAGCAGTTCTTC
>TRBV7-9|TRBD2|TRBJ2-1|NA
CASSLFHVAGNNEQFF
TGTGCCAGCAGCTTATTTCATGTAGCGGGAAACAATGAGCAGTTCTTC
>TRBV12-3/TRBV12-4|NA|TRBJ2-1|NA
CASSFIHNEQFF
TGTGCCAGCAGTTTTATCCACAATGAGCAGTTCTTC
>TRBV7-2|NA|TRBJ2-7|many
CASSLNPIGAWEQYF
TGTGCCAGCAGCCTTAATCCCATTGGAGCGTGGGAGCAGTACTTC
>TRBV11-2|TRBD2|TRBJ2-5|NA
CASSQWRGVEETQYF
TGTGCCAGCAGCCAATGGCGGGGGGTCGAAGAGACCCAGTACTTC
>TRBV7-3|NA|TRBJ2-3|NA
CASSLRPGADTQYF
TGTGCGAGCAGCTTGCGACCCGGCGCAGATACCCAGTATTTT
>TRBV11-3|NA|TRBJ2-5|many
CASSSRPETQYF
TGTGCCAGCAGCTCTAGACCGGAGACCCAGTACTTC
>TRBV7-2|NA|TRBJ1-1|few
CASSLAGGGHLNTEAFF
TGTGCCAGCAGCTTAGCAGGGGGGGGACACCTGAACACTGAAGCTTTCTTT
>TRBV15|NA|TRBJ2-2|NA
CATSRDGRSTGELYF
TGTGCCACCAGCAGAGATGGGAGAAGCACCGGGGAGCTGTATTTT